The 5 T cell receptor beta chains below were found in one sample sequenced in a study of chemoradiotherapy in HPV16-positive cancers. Using immunoSEQ multiplex PCR, the repertoire was profiled, and TCRdb retains in-frame clones only, with some absent. Among tens of thousands of clones, more than 85% were seen once, and the ten largest hold more than 4%. The specimen was blood, collected from a patient who underwent chemoradiotherapy. Source of these receptors: a human donor with HPV-associated anogenital cancer.

This clone came up once. The chain has TRBV11-2 and TRBJ2-3; D gene unclear. This CDR3 has 19 amino acids. V was pared by 5 bases and J by 0 bases, with 24 bases between. Germline CDR1 and CDR2: SGHAT and FQNNGV. The CDR3 sequence is CASSRVGAISLQSTDTQYF. CDR3 DNA sequence: TGTGCCAGCAGCCGCGTGGGTGCTATATCCCTACAGAGCACAGATACGCAGTATTTT.

The genes are TRBV6-5 and TRBJ2-7; no reliable D call. V was shortened by 6 bases and J by 3 bases, with 6 bases between the two germline ends. The germline gives CDR1 MNHEY, CDR2 SVGAGI. The CDR3 loop spans 11 amino acids. The CDR3 nucleotides read TGTGCCAGCAGGAACAACTACGAGCAGTACTTC. As protein: CASRNNYEQYF.

This chain uses TRBV29-1 with TRBJ2-7; 15 bases are a match to TRBD2. Per germline, CDR1 SQVTM and CDR2 ANQGSEA. Unmatched junction bases numbered 10, after V lost 0 bases and J lost 7 bases. The CDR3 extends over 17 amino acids. CDR3 in amino acids: CSVEDPGTSGRPGEQYF. The CDR3, as DNA: TGCAGCGTTGAAGATCCCGGGACTAGCGGGAGGCCAGGGGAGCAGTACTTC.

The rearrangement uses TRBV10-3 and TRBJ2-3, with D perhaps matching TRBD1 (7 bases). Germline CDR1 reads ENHRY; CDR2 reads SYGVKD. The V end was cut by 6 bases, the J end by 2 bases, with 18 bases between. The length of the CDR3 is 16 residues. The CDR3 loop is CAISQGDSIATDTQYF. In DNA, the CDR3 is TGTGCCATCAGCCAGGGGGACTCCATCGCCACAGATACGCAGTATTTT.

The V and J genes are TRBV6-6 and TRBJ2-7; TRBD2 might be the D (5 bases). Germline V gene lookup returns CDR1 MNHNY and CDR2 SVGAGI (reference sequence). CDR3 size: 14 residues. V was trimmed by 2 bases and J by 3 bases, leaving 11 bases between them. The CDR3 loop reads CASSYPGGFYEQYF. DNA for the CDR3: TGTGCCAGCAGTTACCCCGGAGGATTCTACGAGCAGTACTTC.